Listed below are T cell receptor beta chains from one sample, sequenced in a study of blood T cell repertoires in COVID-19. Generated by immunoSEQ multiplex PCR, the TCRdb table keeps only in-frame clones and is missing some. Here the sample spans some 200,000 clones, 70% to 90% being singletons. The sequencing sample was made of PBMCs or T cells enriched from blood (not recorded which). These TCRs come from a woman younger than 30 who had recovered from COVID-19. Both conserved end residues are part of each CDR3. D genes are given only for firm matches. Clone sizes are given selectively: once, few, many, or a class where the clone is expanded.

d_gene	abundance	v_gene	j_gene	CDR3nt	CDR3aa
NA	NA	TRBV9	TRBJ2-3	TGTGCCAGCAGCGTAGGAGGCGGGGAACAGTTTCACACAGATACGCAGTATTTT	CASSVGGGEQFHTDTQYF
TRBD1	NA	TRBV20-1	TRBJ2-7	TGCAGTGCTAGTCAGATCCAGGGGGCCTACGAGCAGTACTTC	CSASQIQGAYEQYF
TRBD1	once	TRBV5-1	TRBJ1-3	TGCGCCAGCAGTCAGGGGGGAATAGAAAACACCATATATTTT	CASSQGGIENTIYF
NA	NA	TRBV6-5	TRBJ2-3	TGTGCCAGCAGTATGAGGCCAGACACAGATACGCAGTATTTT	CASSMRPDTDTQYF
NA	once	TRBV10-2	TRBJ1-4	TGCGCCAGCAGAGACGGACAGATAATAGTCGAAAAACTGTTTTTT	CASRDGQIIVEKLFF
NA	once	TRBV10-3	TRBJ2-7	TGTGCCATCAGTGAGTCGGGACTCAGCTACGAGCAGTACTTC	CAISESGLSYEQYF
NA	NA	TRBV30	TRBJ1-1	TGTGCCTGGAGGCCAGGGGCGAACACTGAAGCTTTCTTT	CAWRPGANTEAFF
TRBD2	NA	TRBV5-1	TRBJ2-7	TGCGCCAGCAGCTTGGAGGGACTAGCCGGGGACGAGCAGTACTTC	CASSLEGLAGDEQYF
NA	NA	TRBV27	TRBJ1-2	TGTGCCAGCAGTTTAGAAGGGGTCGGCTACACCTTC	CASSLEGVGYTF
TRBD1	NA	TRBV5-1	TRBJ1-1	TGCGCCAGCAGTGAACAGGGGGCGCAAACTGAAGCTTTCTTT	CASSEQGAQTEAFF
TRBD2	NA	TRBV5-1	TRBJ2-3	TGCGCCAGCAGCCGGACTAGCGGGGCTACAGATACGCAGTATTTT	CASSRTSGATDTQYF
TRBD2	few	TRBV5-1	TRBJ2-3	TGCGCCAGCAGCTTACTAGCGGTGAGCACAGATACGCAGTATTTT	CASSLLAVSTDTQYF
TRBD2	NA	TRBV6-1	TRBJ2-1	TGTGCCAGCAGTGAAGAGGCGGGGGGGGGATACAATGAGCAGTTCTTC	CASSEEAGGGYNEQFF
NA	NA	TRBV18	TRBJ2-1	TGTGCCAGCTCACTCATTCCGGGACAAACGCCCAATGAGCAGTTCTTC	CASSLIPGQTPNEQFF
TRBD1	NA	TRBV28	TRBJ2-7	TGTGCCAGCAGCCCAGGGACAGGTGAGGTTCAGGTAGGGTACTTC	CASSPGTGEVQVGYF